The entry below gives a single T cell receptor (beta chain) sequence along with its context. Its target is not known. The sample comes from a study of T cells expressing NK-cell markers. The wider study: Among eight sequenced donors, seven carried HCMV seropositivity while one was seronegative.

TCRdb re-called the 5' RACE reads; one entry per CDR3 protein, DNA not given. The sample yields some 340,000 distinct CDR3 sequences, of which the top ten take up about 5.2%. Study results and caveats: The dominant NKG2C+ clonotypes represented about 1.0-7.5% of CD8+ T cells in five or six donors. It is unclear if expanded NKG2C-expressing clones target HCMV antigens.

The sequence came from a man aged 18 to 69 in good health. Sequenced sample: blood T cells: a sorted CD56 or NKG2C T cell subset, CD4+ or CD8+ T cells, or bulk PBMC T cells (not recorded which).

The CDR3 sequence: CASSSPGTRERETQYF. The chain links TRBV2 to TRBJ2-5; TCRdb outputs TRBD2, but without DNA this stays unchecked. Germline assignment: CDR1 SNHLY and CDR2 FYNNEI. The CDR3 extends over 16 amino acids.